This T cell receptor (beta chain) was recorded in a study of shared T cell receptors in the human thymus (dated by TCRdb to about 2021). Broadly, across the study: The study investigated the way shared, self-reactive T-cell receptor alpha chains are produced in the human thymus.

The junction shows trimming of 8 bases on V and 7 bases on J, plus 21 bases between the germline ends. Taken from cysteine to phenylalanine, the CDR3 has 15 residues. Only CDR3 DNA is held: 45 bases, read in frame from base 1. Based on the germline V gene (reference sequence), the CDR1 and CDR2 sequences are MNHEY and SMNVEV. Library prep was done by the immunoSEQ multiplex PCR assay. TCRdb limited this immuneACCESS table to in-frame rearrangements with V and J called. A share of clones is missing; checked studies link under half to unresolved V genes, and the rest is unexplained. Within this sample are 500,000 to 850,000 clones, with roughly 86% of them counted one time only. Of the sample, 0.0094% falls within the top ten clones. This clone has just a few counts. There is no known antigen for this receptor. No base quality information exists; no much larger clone differs at one position. These data were also filed under a second study, of human thymus T cells. According to the second study: Immunologically healthy infants undergoing open corrective cardiac surgery for congenital heart defects in Finland were used as donors. Thymus tissue was obtained as surgical resects removed during corrective cardiac surgery. Biased V and J gene segment usage appeared to be present in both thymic and peripheral blood repertoires. The related research reported highly overlapping thymic TCR repertoires among unrelated individuals. The study characterized TCR alpha and beta repertoires from about 8 infant thymus samples and four related peripheral blood samples. Donor ages ranging from about 6 to 250 days were recorded, and roughly six male and a couple of female infants were included in the cohort. After being mechanically released from the tissue, thymocytes were kept at -70 degrees C in pellets of about 10-32 million cells. A QIAsymphony instrument was used to extract genomic DNA from frozen cell pellets. The immunoSEQ multiplex PCR assay was used to amplify the TCRB and TCRAD loci from a standardized amount of quality-controlled genomic DNA. Amplicons spanned the V(D)J region at a length sufficient to cover the CDR3 and identify V and J genes. The commercial immunoSEQ service was used to sequence amplicons on an Illumina platform. Corrections for primer bias and sequencing errors followed previously described methods, while TCRAD and TCRB definitions were based on the IMGT database. Analysis of the repertoires was done with immunoSEQ Analyzer 3.0 and VDJTools and included basic statistics, V/J segment usage, diversity estimates, rarefaction and pairwise overlap. Chao1, ChaoE, Efron-Thisted, Shannon and inverse Simpson indices were used to estimate diversity, which was also estimated on datasets down-sampled to the smallest sample. Repertoire overlap was assessed by strict matching of CDR3 nucleotide sequence, V gene and J gene, and clustering was done by Jaccard-based multidimensional scaling. On average, roughly 810,000 unique TCRB clonotypes were obtained from thymus samples, compared with about 84,000 from blood samples.

The rearranged segments are TRBV27 and TRBJ2-1; the D gene is perhaps TRBD2, on 7 matching bases. Sequencing input: thymocytes. The TCR comes from a boy under two years old with a congenital heart defect. Donor details come from another sample of the same person, matched by shared clones. For the CDR3, the sequence is CASGAGGALRNEQFF. The sequenced DNA is TGTGCCAGCGGAGCTGGGGGGGCCTTGAGAAATGAGCAGTTCTTC.